Each of the 5 T cell receptor beta chains below was sequenced from the same sample in a study of cytomegalovirus exposure and HLA in healthy donors. In the PCR, 60 Vbeta and 13 Jbeta primers were used. Sequencing used immunoSEQ multiplex PCR; TCRdb keeps in-frame clones, though not all of them. This sample has over 20,000 clones; just under 70% occur once, and the top ten carry 4% to 5.5%. Sequences were obtained from PBMCs. The receptors originated from a woman aged 45-60 years in good health and CMV-seronegative.

CDR3 loop: CASTQGDYEQYF. Written as DNA, the CDR3 is TGTGCCAGCACGCAGGGGGATTACGAGCAGTACTTC. This chain links TRBV28 with TRBJ2-7; 7 bases line up with TRBD1. The trim removed 7 bases at V and 4 bases at J, leaving 4 bases unmatched. Germline V gene data show CDR1 as MDHEN and CDR2 as SYDVKM. The CDR3 contains 12 residues.

V usage is TRBV6-4 and J usage is TRBJ2-2; TRBD1 matches at 7 bases. This CDR3 spans 15 amino acids. The V and J ends lost 8 bases and 4 bases, in that order; junction bases with no gene match: 10. The germline gives CDR1 MRHNA, CDR2 SNTAGT. This CDR3 reads CASSPTGRITGELFF. The CDR3, as DNA: TGTGCCAGCTCCCCGACAGGGCGAATCACCGGGGAGCTGTTTTTT.

This clone was counted between two and nine times. The chain has TRBV6-5 and TRBJ2-6; D uncertain. The CDR3 extends over 13 amino acids. Trimming cost V 4 bases and J 4 bases, with 5 bases left between them. Germline CDR1 and CDR2: MNHEY and SVGAGI. Here the CDR3 DNA reads TGTGCCAGCAGTTCCCCGGGGGCCAACGTCCTGACTTTC. This codes for CASSSPGANVLTF.

This clone was seen only a few times. The rearrangement links TRBV5-1 to TRBJ1-6; maybe TRBD1 (6 bases). The CDR3 runs 13 residues. Between the trimmed V and J ends, which lost 1 base and 9 bases, there was a span of 8 bases. Germline assignment: CDR1 SGHRS and CDR2 YFSETQ. The CDR3 protein is CASSLHRASPLHF. As DNA, the CDR3 is TGCGCCAGCAGCTTGCACAGGGCTTCACCCCTCCACTTT.

The rearrangement links TRBV6-6 to TRBJ2-2; possibly TRBD1 for D (6 bases). This CDR3 is built from 15 residues. Trimming took 2 bases from V and 5 from J, leaving 12 bases between them. Germline V gene sequence: CDR1 MNHNY, CDR2 SVGAGI (reference sequence). CDR3 protein: CASSYPGQSTGELFF. CDR3 DNA: TGTGCCAGCAGTTACCCGGGACAATCAACCGGGGAGCTGTTTTTT.